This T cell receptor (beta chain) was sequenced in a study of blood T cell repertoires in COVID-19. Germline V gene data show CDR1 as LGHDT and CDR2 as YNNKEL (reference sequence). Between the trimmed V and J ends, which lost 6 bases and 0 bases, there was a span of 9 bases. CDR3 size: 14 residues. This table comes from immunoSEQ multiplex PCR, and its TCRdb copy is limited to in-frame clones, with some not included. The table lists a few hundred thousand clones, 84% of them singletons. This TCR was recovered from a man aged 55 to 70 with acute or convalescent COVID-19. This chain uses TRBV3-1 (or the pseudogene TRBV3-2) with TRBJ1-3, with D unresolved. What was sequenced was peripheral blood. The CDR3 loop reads CASRRESSGNTIYF. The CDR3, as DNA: TGTGCCAGCAGGCGGGAAAGCTCTGGAAACACCATATATTTT.